This T cell receptor beta chain came from a study of T cells in Graves' hyperthyroidism and ophthalmopathy. This clonotype was counted a few times. Its specificity is not known. A much larger clone sits a single nucleotide away, making a read error possible. RNA transcripts provided the source from which TCR beta CDR3 regions were amplified. The HTBI primer set was used in a first-round RT-PCR of the TCR CDR3. TCRdb re-derived calls from the multiplex PCR reads in MiXCR, one entry per CDR3 protein. Among hundreds of thousands of distinct CDR3 sequences, 35% to 45% were seen once, and the ten largest hold 8.9%. Whole-study findings and limits: Ophthalmopathy, as predicted by the model, came a median approximately 5.9 months after the prediction.

In germline, CDR1 is DFQATT, CDR2 SNEGSKA (reference sequence). There are 8 residues in the CDR3. The chain employs TRBV20-1 and TRBJ1-1; no clear D. The TCR originated in a man aged 18 to 30 with Graves' hyperthyroidism. Sequenced material: blood. The CDR3 spells CSATEAFF. The CDR3 DNA reads as TGCAGCGCCACTGAAGCTTTCTTT.